This T cell receptor (beta chain) was captured by sequencing in a study of early T cells in non-severe SARS-CoV-2 infection. Whole-study context: Chains stayed unpaired after sequencing of bulk RNA from unsorted whole blood. Overall study findings and caveats: The matching step, a VDJdb search, favored anti-spike CD8 responses and missed private and CD4 specificities.

This clonotype was counted ten times or more. Its specificity is not known. The CDR3 is 12 residues long. The V and J ends lost 0 bases and 6 bases respectively, with 2 bases between them. Germline loops: CDR1 SGHNT, CDR2 YENEEA. Individual cDNA molecules were tagged with unique molecular identifiers. One entry per CDR3 protein results from TCRdb running MiXCR on the 5' RACE reads. The table includes under 60,000 distinct CDR3 sequences, 13% detected once. Sequencing was carried out using whole blood. The sequence was collected from an adult who was a healthcare worker with PCR-confirmed SARS-CoV-2 infection or an uninfected control (not recorded which). The chain uses TRBV11-3 and TRBJ2-2, with D hard to call. The chain's CDR3 is CASSLESGELFF. The CDR3 DNA is TGTGCCAGCAGCTTAGAATCCGGGGAGCTGTTTTTT.